The clone carrying this T cell receptor (beta chain) was detected only a few times. As yet, its antigen is unknown. Germline values: CDR1 SGHVS, CDR2 FQNEAQ. The V end was cut by 5 bases, the J end by 4 bases, with 18 bases between. This CDR3 is built from 15 residues. This record comes from a study of cytomegalovirus exposure and HLA in healthy donors. At the level of the study: Earlier findings included over 90 million unique TCR beta sequences obtained from roughly 200 million T cells. General study points: In a later analysis, HLA-associated TCR beta chains were more clonally expanded than equally common others. TCR beta chains numbering more than 150 were designated cytomegalovirus-associated.

With 60 Vbeta and 13 Jbeta primers, the PCR was carried out. Clones were sequenced by immunoSEQ multiplex PCR, and TCRdb holds only the in-frame ones, with some missing. The sample contains 150,000 to 200,000 clones, almost 85% of which appear only once. The sequence derives from a man in his thirties or forties in good health and CMV-seronegative. Sequencing was performed on PBMCs. V gene TRBV7-8 combines with J gene TRBJ2-7, with D perhaps matching TRBD2 (6 bases). CDR3 DNA: TGTGCCAGCAGCCCACACCGGGACTTAAGTTACGAGCAGTACTTC. This sequence encodes CASSPHRDLSYEQYF.